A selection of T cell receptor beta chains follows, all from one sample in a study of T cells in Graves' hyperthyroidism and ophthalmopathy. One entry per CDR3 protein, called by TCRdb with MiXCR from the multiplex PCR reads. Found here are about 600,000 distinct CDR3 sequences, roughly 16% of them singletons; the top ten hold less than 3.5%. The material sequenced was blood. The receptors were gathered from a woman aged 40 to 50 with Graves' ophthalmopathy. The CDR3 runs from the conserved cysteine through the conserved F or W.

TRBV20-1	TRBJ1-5	CSARVGPPGQGSQPQHF
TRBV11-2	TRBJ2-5	CASSLHMVSGQLRTQYF
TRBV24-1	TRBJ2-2	CATSNTDVGNGELFF
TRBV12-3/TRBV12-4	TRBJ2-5	CASSLDTIQETQYF
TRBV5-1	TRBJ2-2	CASSLEYRDTGELFF
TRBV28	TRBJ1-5	CASKRFEKNQPQHF
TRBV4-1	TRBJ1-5	CASSQVDRGDQPQHF
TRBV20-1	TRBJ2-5	CSARALGETQYF
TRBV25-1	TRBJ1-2	CASSAAGATNYGYTF
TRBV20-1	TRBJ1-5	CSARVRGGTGLTPQHF
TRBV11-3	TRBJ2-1	CASSLDRGRGQFF
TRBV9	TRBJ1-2	CASSVTLESRYGYTF
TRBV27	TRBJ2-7	CASTLKGTERKQYF
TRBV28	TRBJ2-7	CASTSRVRASYEQYF
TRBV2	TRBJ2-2	CASTAELPTGLAGNTGELFF
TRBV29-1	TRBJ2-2	CSGQGALGELFF
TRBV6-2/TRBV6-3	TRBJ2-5	CASRLLAGGQETQYF
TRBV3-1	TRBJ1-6	CASSSRSGDALHF
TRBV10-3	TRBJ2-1	CAISVGAGRDEQFF
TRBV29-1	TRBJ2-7	CSVGPRGGIYEQYF
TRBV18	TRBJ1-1	CASSPTDSEAFF
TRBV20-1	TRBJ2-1	CSATPWPSGGREQFF
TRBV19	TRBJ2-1	CASSIQQGWNEQFF
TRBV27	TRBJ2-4	CASSSSPPAGIAKNIQYF
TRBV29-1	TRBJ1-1	CSVATGSIDTEAFF
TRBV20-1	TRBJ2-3	CSARETGLAGGPWGNTQYF
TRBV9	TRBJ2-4	CASSVGGSRNIQCF
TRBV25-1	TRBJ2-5	CASSEEGGDSKPETQYF
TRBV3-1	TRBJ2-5	CASSQEGIETQYF
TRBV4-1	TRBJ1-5	CASSPMESSNQPQHF
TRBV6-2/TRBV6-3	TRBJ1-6	CASSYIPKNSPLHF
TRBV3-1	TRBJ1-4	CASSQGATNEKLFF
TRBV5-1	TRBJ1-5	CASSLRTGDQPQHF
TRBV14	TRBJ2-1	CASSRWTGAYNEQFF
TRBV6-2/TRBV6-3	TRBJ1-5	CASSRAGNQPQHF
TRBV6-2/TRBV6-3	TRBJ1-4	CASSRRVTGGNEKLFF